This T cell receptor beta chain came from a study of PD-1 blockade in classical Hodgkin lymphoma. After autologous stem cell transplantation all patients relapsed, and prior brentuximab vedotin exposure differed between cohorts. PBMCs were thawed, and CD8+ T cells were then isolated from them by magnetic negative selection. This clone is termed medium-sized (0.01 to 0.1%). Only in-frame clones appear in the TCRdb table, and some are missing; sequencing was by immunoSEQ multiplex PCR. The sample carries more than 5,500 clones, around half recorded once. The sample in question was CD8+ T cells from blood, obtained at baseline. This TCR was sampled from a human donor with classical Hodgkin lymphoma.

The CDR3 DNA sequence: TGTGCCAGCAGCTTTGACGGGACAGGCTTTAACTATGGCTACACCTTC. Protein: CASSFDGTGFNYGYTF. The J gene is TRBJ1-2, the V gene TRBV7-8, with 8 bases identical to TRBD1. Germline lookup yields CDR1 SGHVS and CDR2 FQNEAQ. V was pared by 3 bases and J by 1 base, with 7 bases of the junction left unmatched. This CDR3 spans 16 amino acids. The full variable domain, rest sourced from reference TRBV7-8 and TRBJ1-2, is GAGVSQSPRYKVAKRGQDVALRCDPISGHVSLFWYQQALGQGPEFLTYFQNEAQLDKSGLPSDRFFAERPEGSVSTLKIQRTQQEDSAVYLCASSFDGTGFNYGYTFGSGTRLTVV.